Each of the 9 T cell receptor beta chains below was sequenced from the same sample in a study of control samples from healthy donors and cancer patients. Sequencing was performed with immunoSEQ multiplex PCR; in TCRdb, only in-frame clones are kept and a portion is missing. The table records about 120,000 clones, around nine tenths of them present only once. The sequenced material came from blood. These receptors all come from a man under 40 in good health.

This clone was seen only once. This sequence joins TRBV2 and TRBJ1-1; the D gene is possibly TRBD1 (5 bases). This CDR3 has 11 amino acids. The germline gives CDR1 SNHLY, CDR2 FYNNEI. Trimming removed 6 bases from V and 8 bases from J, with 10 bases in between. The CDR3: CASRVRDEAFF. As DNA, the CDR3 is TGTGCCAGCAGGGTCCGGGACGAAGCTTTCTTT.

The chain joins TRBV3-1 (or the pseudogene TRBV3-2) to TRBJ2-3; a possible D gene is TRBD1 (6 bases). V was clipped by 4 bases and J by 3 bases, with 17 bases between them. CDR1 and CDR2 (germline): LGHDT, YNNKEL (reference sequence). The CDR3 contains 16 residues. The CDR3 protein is CASSPSPGQGTDTQYF. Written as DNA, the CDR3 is TGTGCCAGCAGCCCCTCCCCAGGGCAGGGGACAGATACGCAGTATTTT.

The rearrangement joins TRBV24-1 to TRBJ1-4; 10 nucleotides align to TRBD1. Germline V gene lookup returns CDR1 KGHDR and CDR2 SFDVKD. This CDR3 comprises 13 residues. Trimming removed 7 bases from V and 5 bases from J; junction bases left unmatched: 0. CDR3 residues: CATRGQGNEKLFF. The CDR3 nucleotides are TGTGCCACCAGGGGACAGGGGAATGAAAAACTGTTTTTT.

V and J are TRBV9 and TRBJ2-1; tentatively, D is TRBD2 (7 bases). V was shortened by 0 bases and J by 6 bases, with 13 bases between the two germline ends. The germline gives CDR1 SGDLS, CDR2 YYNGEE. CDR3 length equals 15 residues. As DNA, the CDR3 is TGTGCCAGCAGCGTAGCGGGGGGCTCAGTCAATGAGCAGTTCTTC. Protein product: CASSVAGGSVNEQFF.

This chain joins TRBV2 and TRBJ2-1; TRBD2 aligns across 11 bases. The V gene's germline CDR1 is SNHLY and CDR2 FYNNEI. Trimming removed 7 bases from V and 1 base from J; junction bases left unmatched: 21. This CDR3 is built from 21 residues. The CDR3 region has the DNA TGTGCCAGCAAAGTCGGAAGCGAGCTAGCGGGGGGCATTTTATCCTACAATGAGCAGTTCTTC. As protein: CASKVGSELAGGILSYNEQFF. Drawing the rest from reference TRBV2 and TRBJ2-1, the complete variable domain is EPEVTQTPSHQVTQMGQEVILRCVPISNHLYFYWYRQILGQKVEFLVSFYNNEISEKSEIFDDQFSVERPDGSNFTLKIRSTKLEDSAMYFCASKVGSELAGGILSYNEQFFGPGTRLTVL.

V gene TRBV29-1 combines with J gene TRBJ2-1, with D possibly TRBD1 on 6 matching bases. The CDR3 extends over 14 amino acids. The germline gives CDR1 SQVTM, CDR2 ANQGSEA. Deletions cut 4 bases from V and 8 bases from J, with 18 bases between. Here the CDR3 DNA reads TGCAGCGTTGCTGTGACAGGAGGTGGGGATGAGCAGTTCTTC. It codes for CSVAVTGGGDEQFF.

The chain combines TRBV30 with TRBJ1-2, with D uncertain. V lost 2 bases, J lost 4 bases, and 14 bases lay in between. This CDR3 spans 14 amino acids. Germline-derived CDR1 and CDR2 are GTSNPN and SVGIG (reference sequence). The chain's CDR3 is CAWSLQLTFYGYTF. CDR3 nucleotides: TGTGCCTGGAGTCTCCAGCTTACGTTCTATGGCTACACCTTC.

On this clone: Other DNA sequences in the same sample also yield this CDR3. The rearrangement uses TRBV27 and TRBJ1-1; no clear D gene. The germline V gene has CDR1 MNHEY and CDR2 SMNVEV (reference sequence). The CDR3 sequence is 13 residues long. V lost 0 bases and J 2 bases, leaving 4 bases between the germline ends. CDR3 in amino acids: CASSLSRNTEAFF. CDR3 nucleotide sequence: TGTGCCAGCAGTTTATCGAGAAACACTGAAGCTTTCTTT.

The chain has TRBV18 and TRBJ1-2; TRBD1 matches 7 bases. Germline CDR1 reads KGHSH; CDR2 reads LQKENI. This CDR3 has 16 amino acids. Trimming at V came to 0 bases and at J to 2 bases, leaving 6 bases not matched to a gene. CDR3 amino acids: CASSPPGQAFNYGYTF. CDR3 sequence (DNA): TGTGCCAGCTCACCACCCGGACAGGCGTTCAACTATGGCTACACCTTC. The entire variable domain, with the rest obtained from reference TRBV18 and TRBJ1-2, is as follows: NAGVMQNPRHLVRRRGQEARLRCSPMKGHSHVYWYRQLPEEGLKFMVYLQKENIIDESGMPKERFSAEFPKEGPSILRIQQVVRGDSAAYFCASSPPGQAFNYGYTFGSGTRLTVV.